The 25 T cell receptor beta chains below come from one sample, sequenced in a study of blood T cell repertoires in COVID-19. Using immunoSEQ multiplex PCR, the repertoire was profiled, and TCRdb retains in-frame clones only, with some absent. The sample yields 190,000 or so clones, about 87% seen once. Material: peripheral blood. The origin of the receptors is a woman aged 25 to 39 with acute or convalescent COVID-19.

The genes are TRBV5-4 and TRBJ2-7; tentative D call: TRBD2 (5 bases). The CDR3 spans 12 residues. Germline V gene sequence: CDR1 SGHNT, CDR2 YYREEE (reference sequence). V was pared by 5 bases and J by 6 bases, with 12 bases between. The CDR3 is CASSYGESEQYF. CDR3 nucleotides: TGTGCCAGCAGTTACGGGGAATCCGAGCAGTACTTC. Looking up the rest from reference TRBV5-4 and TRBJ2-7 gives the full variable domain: ETGVTQSPTHLIKTRGQQVTLRCSSQSGHNTVSWYQQALGQGPQFIFQYYREEENGRGNFPPRFSGLQFPNYSSELNVNALELDDSALYLCASSYGESEQYFGPGTRLTVT.

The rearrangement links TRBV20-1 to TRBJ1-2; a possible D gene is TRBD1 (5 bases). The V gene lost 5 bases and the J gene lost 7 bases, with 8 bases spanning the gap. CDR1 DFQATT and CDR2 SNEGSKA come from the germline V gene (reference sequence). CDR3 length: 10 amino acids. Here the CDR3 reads CSAYGGGYTF. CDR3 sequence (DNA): TGCAGTGCTTACGGGGGTGGCTACACCTTC.

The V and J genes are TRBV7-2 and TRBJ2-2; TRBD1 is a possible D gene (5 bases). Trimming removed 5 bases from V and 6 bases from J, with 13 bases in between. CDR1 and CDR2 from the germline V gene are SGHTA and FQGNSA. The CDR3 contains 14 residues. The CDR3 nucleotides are TGTGCCAGCAGCCCGACGCAGGGCGCCGGGGAGCTGTTTTTT. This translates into CASSPTQGAGELFF.

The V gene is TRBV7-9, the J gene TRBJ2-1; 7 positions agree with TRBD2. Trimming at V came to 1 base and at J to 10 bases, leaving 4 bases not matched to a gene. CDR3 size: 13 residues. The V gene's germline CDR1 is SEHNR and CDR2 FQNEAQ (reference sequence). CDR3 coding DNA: TGTGCCAGCAGCTTAGGCGGGAGTGGCGAGCAGTTCTTC. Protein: CASSLGGSGEQFF.

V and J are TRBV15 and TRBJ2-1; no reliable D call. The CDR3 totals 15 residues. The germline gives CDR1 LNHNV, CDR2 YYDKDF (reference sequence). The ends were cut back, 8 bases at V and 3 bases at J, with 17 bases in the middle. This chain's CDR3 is CATAPTRSGYNEQFF. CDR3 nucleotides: TGTGCCACCGCACCTACGAGGTCCGGCTACAATGAGCAGTTCTTC. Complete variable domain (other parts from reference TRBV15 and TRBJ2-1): DAMVIQNPRYQVTQFGKPVTLSCSQTLNHNVMYWYQQKSSQAPKLLFHYYDKDFNNEADTPDNFQSRRPNTSFCFLDIRSPGLGDTAMYLCATAPTRSGYNEQFFGPGTRLTVL.

This CDR3 reads CATQRQSGTGEQYF. The CDR3 DNA is TGTGCCACCCAAAGGCAGAGTGGAACGGGCGAGCAGTACTTC. V gene TRBV6-6 combines with J gene TRBJ2-7, with no clear D. Trimming took 10 bases from V and 6 from J, leaving 22 bases between them. CDR1 is MNHNY, CDR2 SVGAGI, per germline (reference sequence). This CDR3 spans 14 amino acids.

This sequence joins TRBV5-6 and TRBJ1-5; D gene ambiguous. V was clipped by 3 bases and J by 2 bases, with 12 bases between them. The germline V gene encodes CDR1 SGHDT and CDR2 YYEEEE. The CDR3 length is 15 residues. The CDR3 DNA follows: TGTGCCAGCAGCTCGCGGCCGGCGGGCAATCAGCCCCAGCATTTT. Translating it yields CASSSRPAGNQPQHF.

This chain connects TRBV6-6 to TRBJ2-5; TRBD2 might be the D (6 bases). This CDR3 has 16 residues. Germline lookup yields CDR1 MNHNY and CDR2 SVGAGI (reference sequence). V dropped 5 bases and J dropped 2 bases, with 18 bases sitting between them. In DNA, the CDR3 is TGTGCCAGCAGTCCGCGGGGACTTAACCTTCAAGAGACCCAGTACTTC. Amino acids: CASSPRGLNLQETQYF.

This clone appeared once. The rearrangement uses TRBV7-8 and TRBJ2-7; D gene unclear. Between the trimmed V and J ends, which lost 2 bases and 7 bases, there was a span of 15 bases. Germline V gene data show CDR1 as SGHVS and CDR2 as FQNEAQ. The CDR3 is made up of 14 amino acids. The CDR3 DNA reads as TGTGCCAGCAGCTTAACCCGGGTTTGGGTGGAGCAGTACTTC. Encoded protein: CASSLTRVWVEQYF. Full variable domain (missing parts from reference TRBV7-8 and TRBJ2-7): GAGVSQSPRYKVAKRGQDVALRCDPISGHVSLFWYQQALGQGPEFLTYFQNEAQLDKSGLPSDRFFAERPEGSVSTLKIQRTQQEDSAVYLCASSLTRVWVEQYFGPGTRLTVT.

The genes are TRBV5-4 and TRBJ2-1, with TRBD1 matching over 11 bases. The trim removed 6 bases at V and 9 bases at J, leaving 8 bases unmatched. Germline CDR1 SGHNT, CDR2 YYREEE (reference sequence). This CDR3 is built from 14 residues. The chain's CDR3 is CASNSGQGALEQFF. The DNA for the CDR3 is TGTGCCAGCAACTCCGGACAGGGGGCGCTTGAGCAGTTCTTC.

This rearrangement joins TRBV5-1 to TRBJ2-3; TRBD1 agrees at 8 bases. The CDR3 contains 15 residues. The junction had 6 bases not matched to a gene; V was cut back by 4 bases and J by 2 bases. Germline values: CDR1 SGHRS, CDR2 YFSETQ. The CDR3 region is CASSKDRADTDTQYF. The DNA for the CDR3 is TGCGCCAGCAGCAAGGACAGGGCGGACACAGATACGCAGTATTTT.

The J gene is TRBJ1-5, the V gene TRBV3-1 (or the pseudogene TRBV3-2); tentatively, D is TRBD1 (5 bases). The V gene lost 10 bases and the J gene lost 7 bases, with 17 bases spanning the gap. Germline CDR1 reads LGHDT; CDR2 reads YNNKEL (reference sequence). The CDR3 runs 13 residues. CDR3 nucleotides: TGTGCCACCGGGGAGGGGAGGCGGCAGCCCCAGCATTTT. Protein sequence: CATGEGRRQPQHF.

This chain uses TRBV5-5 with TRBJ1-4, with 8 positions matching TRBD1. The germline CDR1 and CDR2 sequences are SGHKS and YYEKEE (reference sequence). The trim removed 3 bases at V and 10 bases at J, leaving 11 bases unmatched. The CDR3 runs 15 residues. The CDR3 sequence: CASSSDSGGRGKLFF. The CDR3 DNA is TGTGCCAGCAGCTCGGACTCAGGGGGCCGGGGAAAACTGTTTTTT.

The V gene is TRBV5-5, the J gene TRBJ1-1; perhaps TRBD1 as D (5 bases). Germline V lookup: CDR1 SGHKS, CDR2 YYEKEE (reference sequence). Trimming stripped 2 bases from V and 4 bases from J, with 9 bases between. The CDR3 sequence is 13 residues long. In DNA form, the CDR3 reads TGTGCCAGCAGCTTCGGGGGAACCACTGAAGCTTTCTTT. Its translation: CASSFGGTTEAFF.

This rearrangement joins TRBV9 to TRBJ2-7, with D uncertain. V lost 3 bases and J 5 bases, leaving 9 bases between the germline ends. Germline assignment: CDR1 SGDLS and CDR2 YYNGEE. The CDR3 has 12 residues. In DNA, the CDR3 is TGTGCCAGCAGCGGATCTCGAGACGAGCAGTACTTC. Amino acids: CASSGSRDEQYF.

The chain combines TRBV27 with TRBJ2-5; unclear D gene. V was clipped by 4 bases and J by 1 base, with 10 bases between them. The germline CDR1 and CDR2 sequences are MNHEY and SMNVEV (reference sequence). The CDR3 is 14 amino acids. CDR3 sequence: CASSSRLVQETQYF. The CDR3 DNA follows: TGTGCCAGCAGTTCAAGACTGGTCCAAGAGACCCAGTACTTC.

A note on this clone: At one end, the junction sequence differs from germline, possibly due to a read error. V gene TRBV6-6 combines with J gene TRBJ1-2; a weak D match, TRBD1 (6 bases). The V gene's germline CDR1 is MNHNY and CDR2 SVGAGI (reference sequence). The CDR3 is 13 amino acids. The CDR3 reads CASSYSGGQKDIF. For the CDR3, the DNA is TGTGCCAGCAGTTACTCAGGGGGTCAAAAAGACATCTTC.

CDR3 bases: TGCAGCGTTGTTGAGGGACTCTACACCGGGGAGCTGTTTTTT. It is translated as CSVVEGLYTGELFF. The chain uses TRBV29-1 and TRBJ2-2, with a weak D call TRBD2 (6 bases). CDR1 is SQVTM and CDR2 is ANQGSEA in the germline V gene. The CDR3 spans 14 residues. Trimming shortened V by 4 bases and J by 3 bases, and 12 bases separated the two germline ends.

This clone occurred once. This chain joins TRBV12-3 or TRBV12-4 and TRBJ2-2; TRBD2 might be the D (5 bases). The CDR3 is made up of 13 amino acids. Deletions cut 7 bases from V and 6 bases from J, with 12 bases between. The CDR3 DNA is TGTGCCAGCAAAGCTAGAGGGCCCGGGGAGCTGTTTTTT. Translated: CASKARGPGELFF.

As DNA, the CDR3 is TGTGCCAGCAGCTTAGACCCCGGGAGCAATGAGCAGTTCTTC. Encoded protein: CASSLDPGSNEQFF. The chain joins TRBV11-2 to TRBJ2-1; possible D gene TRBD2, 6 bases. This CDR3 is 14 amino acids long. Germline V gene lookup returns CDR1 SGHAT and CDR2 FQNNGV. Between the trimmed V and J ends, which lost 0 bases and 6 bases, there was a span of 9 bases.

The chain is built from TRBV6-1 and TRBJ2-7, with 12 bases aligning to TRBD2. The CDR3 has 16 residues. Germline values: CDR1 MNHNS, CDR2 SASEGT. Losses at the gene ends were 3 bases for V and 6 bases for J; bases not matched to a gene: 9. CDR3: CASSEGGLAGFREQYF. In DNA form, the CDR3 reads TGTGCCAGCAGTGAGGGAGGACTAGCGGGATTTCGCGAGCAGTACTTC.

CDR3 loop: CASSVATGAYNEQFF. CDR3 DNA sequence: TGTGCCAGCAGCGTAGCTACGGGAGCTTACAATGAGCAGTTCTTC. This chain connects TRBV9 to TRBJ2-1; a weak D match, TRBD2 (6 bases). In germline, CDR1 is SGDLS, CDR2 YYNGEE. The V end was cut by 0 bases, the J end by 4 bases, with 11 bases between. This CDR3 has 15 residues.

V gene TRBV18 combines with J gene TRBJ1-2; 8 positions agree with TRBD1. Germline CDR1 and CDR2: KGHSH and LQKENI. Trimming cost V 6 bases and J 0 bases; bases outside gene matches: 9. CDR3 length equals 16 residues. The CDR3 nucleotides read TGTGCCAGCTCGGCTGGACAGGGCGCGGCTAACTATGGCTACACCTTC. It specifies CASSAGQGAANYGYTF.

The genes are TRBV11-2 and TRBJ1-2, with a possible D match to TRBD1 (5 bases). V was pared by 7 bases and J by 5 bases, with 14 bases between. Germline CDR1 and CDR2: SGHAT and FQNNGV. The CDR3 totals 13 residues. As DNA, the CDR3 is TGTGCCAGCACCCCCGGAAGGGGATATGGCTACACCTTC. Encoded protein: CASTPGRGYGYTF.

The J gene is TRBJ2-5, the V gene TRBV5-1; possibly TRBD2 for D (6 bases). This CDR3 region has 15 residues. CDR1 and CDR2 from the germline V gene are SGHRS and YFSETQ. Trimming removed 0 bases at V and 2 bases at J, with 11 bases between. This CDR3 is CASSLVSSGQETQYF. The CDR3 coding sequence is TGCGCCAGCAGCTTGGTCAGTAGCGGACAAGAGACCCAGTACTTC.